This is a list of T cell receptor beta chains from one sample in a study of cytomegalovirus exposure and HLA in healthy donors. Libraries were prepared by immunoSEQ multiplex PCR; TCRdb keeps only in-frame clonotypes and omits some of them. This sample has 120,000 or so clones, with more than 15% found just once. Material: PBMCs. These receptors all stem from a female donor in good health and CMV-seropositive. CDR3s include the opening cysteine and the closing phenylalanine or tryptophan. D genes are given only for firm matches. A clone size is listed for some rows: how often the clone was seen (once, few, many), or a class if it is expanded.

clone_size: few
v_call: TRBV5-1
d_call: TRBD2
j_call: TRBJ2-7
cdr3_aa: CASSLVSGTGEQYF
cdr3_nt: TGCGCCAGCAGCTTGGTTAGCGGGACGGGGGAGCAGTACTTC

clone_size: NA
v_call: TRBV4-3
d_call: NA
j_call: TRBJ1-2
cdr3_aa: CASSQDPRTLNGYTF
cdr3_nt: TGCGCCAGCAGCCAAGATCCCAGGACATTAAATGGCTACACCTTC

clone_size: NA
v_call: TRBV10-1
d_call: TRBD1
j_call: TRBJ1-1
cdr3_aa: CASHDRGNTEAFF
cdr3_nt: TGCGCCAGCCACGACAGGGGTAACACTGAAGCTTTCTTT

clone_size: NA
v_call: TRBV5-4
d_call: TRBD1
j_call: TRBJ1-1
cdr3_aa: CASSWGGTGTGVNTEAFF
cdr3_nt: TGTGCCAGCAGCTGGGGGGGGACAGGGACAGGTGTGAACACTGAAGCTTTCTTT

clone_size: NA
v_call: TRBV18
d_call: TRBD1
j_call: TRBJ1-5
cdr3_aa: CASSPGRGQQPQHF
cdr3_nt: TGTGCCAGCTCACCTGGCAGGGGGCAACAGCCCCAGCATTTT

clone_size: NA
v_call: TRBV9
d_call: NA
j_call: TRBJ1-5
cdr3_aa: CASSVGTYNQPQHF
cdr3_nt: TGTGCCAGCAGCGTAGGAACTTACAATCAGCCCCAGCATTTT

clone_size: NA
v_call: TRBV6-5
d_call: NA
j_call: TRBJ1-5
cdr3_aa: CASSHHPGLGGPQHF
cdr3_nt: TGTGCCAGCAGCCACCACCCCGGGCTAGGGGGGCCCCAGCATTTT

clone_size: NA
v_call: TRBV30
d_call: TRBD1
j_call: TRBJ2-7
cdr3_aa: CAWSHGTGSEQYF
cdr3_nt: TGTGCCTGGAGTCACGGGACAGGGTCCGAGCAGTACTTC

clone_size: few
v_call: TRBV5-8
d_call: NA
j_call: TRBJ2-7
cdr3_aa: CASRGGSGTEQYF
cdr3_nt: TGTGCCAGCAGGGGTGGTAGCGGAACCGAGCAGTACTTC

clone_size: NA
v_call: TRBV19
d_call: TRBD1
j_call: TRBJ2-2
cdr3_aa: CASSIRTGSGELFF
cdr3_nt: TGTGCCAGTAGTATTAGGACAGGGAGTGGGGAGCTGTTTTTT

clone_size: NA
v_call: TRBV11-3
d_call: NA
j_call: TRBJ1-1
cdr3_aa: CASSRGANTEAFF
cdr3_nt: TGTGCCAGCAGTCGGGGGGCGAACACTGAAGCTTTCTTT

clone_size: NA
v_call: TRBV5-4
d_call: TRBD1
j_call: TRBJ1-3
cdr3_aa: CASSLDRSSGNTIYF
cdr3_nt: TGTGCCAGCAGTTTGGACAGGAGCTCTGGAAACACCATATATTTT

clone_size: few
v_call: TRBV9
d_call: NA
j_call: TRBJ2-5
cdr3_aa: CASSVGSGQETQYF
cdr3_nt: TGTGCCAGCAGCGTAGGGTCAGGGCAGGAGACCCAGTACTTC

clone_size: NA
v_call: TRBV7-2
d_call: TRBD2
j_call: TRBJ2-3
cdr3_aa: CASSLGSGLSTDTQYF
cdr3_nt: TGTGCCAGCAGCTTAGGTAGCGGGCTTAGCACAGATACGCAGTATTTT

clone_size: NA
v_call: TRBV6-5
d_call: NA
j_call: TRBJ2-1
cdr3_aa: CASSYSASSHNEQFF
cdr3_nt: TGTGCCAGCAGTTACTCGGCTAGTAGCCACAATGAGCAGTTCTTC

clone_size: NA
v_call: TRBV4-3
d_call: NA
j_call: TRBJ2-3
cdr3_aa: CASSQDGGRDTQYF
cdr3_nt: TGCGCCAGCAGCCAAGATGGCGGAAGAGATACGCAGTATTTT

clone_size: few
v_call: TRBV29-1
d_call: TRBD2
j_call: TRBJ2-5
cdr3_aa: CSVDSGSVQETQYF
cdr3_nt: TGCAGCGTTGATAGCGGGAGCGTTCAAGAGACCCAGTACTTC

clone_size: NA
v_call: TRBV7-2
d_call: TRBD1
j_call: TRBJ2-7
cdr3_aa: CASSLNSGQGTYEQYF
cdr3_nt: TGTGCCAGCAGCTTAAATTCGGGACAGGGAACCTACGAGCAGTACTTC

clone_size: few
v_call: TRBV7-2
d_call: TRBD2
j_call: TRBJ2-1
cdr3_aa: CASSFRLWAGGLQYNEQFF
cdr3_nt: TGTGCCAGCAGCTTTCGACTGTGGGCGGGAGGGCTCCAATACAATGAGCAGTTCTTC

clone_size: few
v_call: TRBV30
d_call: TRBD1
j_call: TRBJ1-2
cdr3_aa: CAWGRTGLNYGYTF
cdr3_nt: TGTGCCTGGGGGCGGACAGGGCTAAACTATGGCTACACCTTC

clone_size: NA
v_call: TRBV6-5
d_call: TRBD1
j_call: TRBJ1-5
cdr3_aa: CASSYQGDQPQHF
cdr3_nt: TGTGCCAGCAGTTACCAGGGGGATCAGCCCCAGCATTTT

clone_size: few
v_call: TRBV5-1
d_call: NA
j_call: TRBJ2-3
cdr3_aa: CASSLASQESDTQYF
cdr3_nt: TGCGCCAGCAGCTTAGCCAGTCAGGAAAGTGATACGCAGTATTTT

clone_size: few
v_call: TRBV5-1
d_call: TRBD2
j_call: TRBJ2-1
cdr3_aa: CASSLYSGSNEQFF
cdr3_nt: TGCGCCAGCAGCTTGTATAGCGGGAGCAATGAGCAGTTCTTC

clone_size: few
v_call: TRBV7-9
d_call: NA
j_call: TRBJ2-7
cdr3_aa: CASSLALNYEQYF
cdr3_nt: TGTGCCAGCAGCTTAGCTCTAAACTACGAGCAGTACTTC

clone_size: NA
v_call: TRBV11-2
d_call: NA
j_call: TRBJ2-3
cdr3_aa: CASSWTGADTQYF
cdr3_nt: TGTGCCAGCAGCTGGACGGGGGCAGATACGCAGTATTTT

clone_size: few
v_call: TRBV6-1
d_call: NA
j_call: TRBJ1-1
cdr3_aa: CASSERGEDTEAFF
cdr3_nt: TGTGCCAGCAGTGAACGTGGCGAGGACACTGAAGCTTTCTTT

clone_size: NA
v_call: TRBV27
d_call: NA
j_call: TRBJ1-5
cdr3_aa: CASSLGGAYQPQHF
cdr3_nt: TGTGCCAGCAGTTTAGGGGGGGCCTATCAGCCCCAGCATTTT

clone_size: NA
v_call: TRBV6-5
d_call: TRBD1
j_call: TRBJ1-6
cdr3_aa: CASSYRAGGSPLHF
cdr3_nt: TGTGCCAGCAGTTACAGAGCAGGGGGCTCACCCCTCCACTTT

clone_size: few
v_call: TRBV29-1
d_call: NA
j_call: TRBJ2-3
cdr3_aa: CSVEDQVVDTQYF
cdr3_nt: TGCAGCGTTGAAGATCAGGTAGTAGATACGCAGTATTTT

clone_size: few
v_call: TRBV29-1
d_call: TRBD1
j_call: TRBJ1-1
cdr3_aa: CSEHGTANTEAFF
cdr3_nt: TGCAGCGAACACGGGACAGCAAACACTGAAGCTTTCTTT

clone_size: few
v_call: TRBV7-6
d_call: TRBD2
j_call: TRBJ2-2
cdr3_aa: CASSLATSEVGGELFF
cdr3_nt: TGTGCCAGCAGCTTAGCGACTAGCGAGGTTGGCGGGGAGCTGTTTTTT

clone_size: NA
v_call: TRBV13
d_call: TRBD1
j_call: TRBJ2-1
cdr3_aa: CASSWNRGRGVEQFF
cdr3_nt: TGTGCCAGCAGCTGGAACAGGGGGCGGGGTGTTGAGCAGTTCTTC

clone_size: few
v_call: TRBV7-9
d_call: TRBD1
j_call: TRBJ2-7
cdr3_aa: CASSYKGRTGGSSEQYF
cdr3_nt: TGTGCCAGCAGCTATAAAGGTCGGACAGGGGGATCGAGCGAGCAGTACTTC

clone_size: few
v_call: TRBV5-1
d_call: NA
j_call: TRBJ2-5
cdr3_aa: CASSWDSGEETQYF
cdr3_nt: TGCGCCAGCAGCTGGGATAGCGGAGAAGAGACCCAGTACTTC

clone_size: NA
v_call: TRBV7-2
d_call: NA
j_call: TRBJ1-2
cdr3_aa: CASIPGGGPYGYTF
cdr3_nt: TGTGCCAGCATCCCCGGGGGGGGGCCCTATGGCTACACCTTC

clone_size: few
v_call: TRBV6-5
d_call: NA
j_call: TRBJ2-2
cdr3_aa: CASIPGLGGTGELFF
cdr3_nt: TGTGCCAGCATCCCGGGACTCGGGGGCACCGGGGAGCTGTTTTTT

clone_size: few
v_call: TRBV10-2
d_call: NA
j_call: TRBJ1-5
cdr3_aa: CASNEAGDNQPQHF
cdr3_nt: TGCGCCAGCAATGAGGCGGGGGATAATCAGCCCCAGCATTTT

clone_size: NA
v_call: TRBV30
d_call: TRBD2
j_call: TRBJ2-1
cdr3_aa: CAWRGLAGRNEQFF
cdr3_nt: TGTGCCTGGAGGGGACTAGCGGGAAGGAATGAGCAGTTCTTC